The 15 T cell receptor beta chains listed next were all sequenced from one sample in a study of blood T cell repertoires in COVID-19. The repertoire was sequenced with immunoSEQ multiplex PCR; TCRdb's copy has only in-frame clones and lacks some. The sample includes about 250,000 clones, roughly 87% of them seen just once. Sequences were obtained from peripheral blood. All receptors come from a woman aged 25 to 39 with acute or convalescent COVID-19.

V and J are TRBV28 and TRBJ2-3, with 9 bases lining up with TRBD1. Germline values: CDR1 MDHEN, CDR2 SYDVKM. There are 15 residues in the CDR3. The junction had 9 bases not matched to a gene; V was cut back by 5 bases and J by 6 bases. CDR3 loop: CASSPYRGLGDTQYF. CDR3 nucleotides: TGTGCCAGCAGTCCATACAGGGGGCTTGGGGATACGCAGTATTTT.

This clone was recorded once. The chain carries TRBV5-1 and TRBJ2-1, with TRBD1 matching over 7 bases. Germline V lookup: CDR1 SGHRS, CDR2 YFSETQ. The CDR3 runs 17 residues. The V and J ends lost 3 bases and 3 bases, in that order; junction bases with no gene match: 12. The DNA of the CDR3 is TGCGCCAGCAGCTCGTCATTAGGGACAGCGGTCTACAATGAGCAGTTCTTC. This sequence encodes CASSSSLGTAVYNEQFF.

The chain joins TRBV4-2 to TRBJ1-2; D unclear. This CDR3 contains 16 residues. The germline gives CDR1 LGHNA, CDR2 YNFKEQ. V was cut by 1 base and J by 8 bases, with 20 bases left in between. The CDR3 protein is CASSQVTWRPPGGYTF. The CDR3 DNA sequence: TGTGCCAGCAGCCAAGTGACCTGGAGGCCCCCGGGCGGCTACACCTTC.

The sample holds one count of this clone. CDR3 protein: CASSPTSGGETQYF. The CDR3 DNA reads TGTGCCAGCAGCCCGACGTCGGGGGGAGAGACCCAGTACTTC. The chain couples TRBV11-3 to TRBJ2-5, with TRBD2 matching 7 bases. V was pared by 5 bases and J by 4 bases, with 7 bases of the junction left unmatched. Germline CDR1 SGHNT, CDR2 YENEEA. The CDR3 spans 14 residues.

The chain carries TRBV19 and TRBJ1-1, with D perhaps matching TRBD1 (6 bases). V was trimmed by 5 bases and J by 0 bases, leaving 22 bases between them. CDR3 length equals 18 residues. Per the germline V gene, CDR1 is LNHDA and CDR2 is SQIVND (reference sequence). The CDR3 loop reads CASSPFTLTGTMNTEAFF. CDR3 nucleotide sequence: TGTGCCAGTAGTCCGTTCACATTAACAGGGACAATGAACACTGAAGCTTTCTTT.

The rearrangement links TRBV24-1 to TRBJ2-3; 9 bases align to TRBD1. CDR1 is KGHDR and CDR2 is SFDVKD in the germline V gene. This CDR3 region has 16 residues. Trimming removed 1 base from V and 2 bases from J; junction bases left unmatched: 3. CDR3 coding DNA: TGTGCCACCAGTGATTTACAGGGGGCTTTCACAGATACGCAGTATTTT. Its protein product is CATSDLQGAFTDTQYF.

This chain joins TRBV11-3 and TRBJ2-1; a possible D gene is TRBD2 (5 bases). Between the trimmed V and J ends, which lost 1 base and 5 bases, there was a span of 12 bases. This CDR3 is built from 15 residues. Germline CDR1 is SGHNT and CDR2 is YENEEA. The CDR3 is CASSLGGLLNNEQFF. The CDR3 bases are TGTGCCAGCAGCTTAGGAGGGCTTTTGAACAATGAGCAGTTCTTC.

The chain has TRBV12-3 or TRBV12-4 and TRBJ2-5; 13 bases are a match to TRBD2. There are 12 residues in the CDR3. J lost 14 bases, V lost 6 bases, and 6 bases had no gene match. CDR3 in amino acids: CASSGTSGIPYF. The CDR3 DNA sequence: TGTGCCAGCAGCGGGACTAGCGGGATACCTTACTTC.

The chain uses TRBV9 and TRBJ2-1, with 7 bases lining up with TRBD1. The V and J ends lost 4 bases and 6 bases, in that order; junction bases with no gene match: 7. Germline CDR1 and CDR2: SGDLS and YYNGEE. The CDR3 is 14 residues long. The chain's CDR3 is CASSTQGVGNEQFF. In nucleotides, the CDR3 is TGTGCCAGCAGCACCCAGGGGGTCGGCAATGAGCAGTTCTTC.

CDR3 residues: CASSLEGLAGYNEQFF. CDR3 sequence (DNA): TGTGCCAGCAGCTTAGAGGGACTAGCGGGGTATAATGAGCAGTTCTTC. The V and J genes are TRBV7-6 and TRBJ2-1; the match to TRBD2 covers 13 bases. Looked up from germline, CDR1 is SGHVS and CDR2 is FNYEAQ. J gave up 7 bases and V 1 base, and 4 bases lay outside the gene matches. This CDR3 comprises 16 residues. Looking up the rest from reference TRBV7-6 and TRBJ2-1 gives the full variable domain: GAGVSQSPRYKVTKRGQDVALRCDPISGHVSLYWYRQALGQGPEFLTYFNYEAQQDKSGLPNDRFSAERPEGSISTLTIQRTEQRDSAMYRCASSLEGLAGYNEQFFGPGTRLTVL.

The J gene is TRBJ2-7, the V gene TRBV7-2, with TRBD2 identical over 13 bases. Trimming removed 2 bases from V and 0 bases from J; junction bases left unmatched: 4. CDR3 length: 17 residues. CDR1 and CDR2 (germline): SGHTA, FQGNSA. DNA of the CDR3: TGTGCCAGCAGCTTAAGGACTAGCGGGGGATTCTCCTACGAGCAGTACTTC. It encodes CASSLRTSGGFSYEQYF.

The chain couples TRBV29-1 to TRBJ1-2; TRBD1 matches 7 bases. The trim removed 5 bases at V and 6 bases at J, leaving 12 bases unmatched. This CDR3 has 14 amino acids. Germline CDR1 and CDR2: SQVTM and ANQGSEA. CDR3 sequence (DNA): TGCAGCGTTTCCCTACTGGGACAGAGCCATGGCTACACCTTC. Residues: CSVSLLGQSHGYTF.

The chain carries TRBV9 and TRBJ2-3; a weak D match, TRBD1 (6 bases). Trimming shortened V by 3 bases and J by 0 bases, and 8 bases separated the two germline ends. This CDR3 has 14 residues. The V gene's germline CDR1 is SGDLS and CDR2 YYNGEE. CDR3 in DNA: TGTGCCAGCAGCGGACAGGCTAGCACAGATACGCAGTATTTT. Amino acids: CASSGQASTDTQYF. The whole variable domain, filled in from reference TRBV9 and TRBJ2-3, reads DSGVTQTPKHLITATGQRVTLRCSPRSGDLSVYWYQQSLDQGLQFLIQYYNGEERAKGNILERFSAQQFPDLHSELNLSSLELGDSALYFCASSGQASTDTQYFGPGTRLTVL.

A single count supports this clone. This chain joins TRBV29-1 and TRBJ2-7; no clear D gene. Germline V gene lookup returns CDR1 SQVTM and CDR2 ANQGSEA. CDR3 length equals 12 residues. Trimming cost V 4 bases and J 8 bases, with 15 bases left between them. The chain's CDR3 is CSVGSSSVQQYF. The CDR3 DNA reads TGCAGCGTTGGTTCCTCCTCGGTACAGCAGTACTTC.

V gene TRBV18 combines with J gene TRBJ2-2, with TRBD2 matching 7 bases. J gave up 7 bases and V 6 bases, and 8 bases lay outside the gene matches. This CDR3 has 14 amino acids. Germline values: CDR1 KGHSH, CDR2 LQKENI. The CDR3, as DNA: TGTGCCAGCTCCCTCAACCCTAGCGGCGGGGAGCTGTTTTTT. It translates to CASSLNPSGGELFF.